This T cell receptor (beta chain) comes out of a study of blood T cell repertoires in COVID-19. Trimming pared 4 bases from V and 3 bases from J, leaving 17 bases between. The germline gives CDR1 LNHNV, CDR2 YYDKDF (reference sequence). The CDR3 length is 16 residues. Recovery meant two consecutive negative NP/OP PCR tests, professional clearance, or resolved symptoms. The protocol was immunoSEQ multiplex PCR, while the TCRdb copy is restricted to in-frame clones and leaves out a portion. The sample lists approximately 280,000 clones; 85% were seen once. Sequencing was carried out using PBMCs or T cells enriched from blood (not recorded which). The TCR sequence derives from a woman aged 50 to 60 who had recovered from COVID-19. This chain uses TRBV15 with TRBJ2-3; a weak D match, TRBD1 (5 bases). The CDR3, as DNA: TGTGCCACCAGCACAAGCTGGTGGGGCCGGACAGATACGCAGTATTTT. Its protein is CATSTSWWGRTDTQYF.